A selection of T cell receptor beta chains follows, all from one sample in a study of tumor and adjacent non-tumor tissue in lung cancer. Each CDR3 protein gets one entry after TCRdb re-called the multiplex PCR reads with MiXCR. Found here are about 200,000 distinct CDR3 sequences, roughly 70% of them singletons; the top ten hold 20% to 25%. The sequenced material came from lung tumor tissue. Source of these receptors: a man between 60 and 70 years old with non-small cell lung cancer. CDR3s include the opening cysteine and the closing phenylalanine or tryptophan. A D gene is named only where the DNA matches it firmly. Size tells how often a clone was seen (once, few, many) or the class of an expanded clone, and some rows leave it out.

v_gene	abundance	j_gene	d_gene	CDR3nt	CDR3aa
TRBV4-2	-	TRBJ1-1	-	TGTGCCTGCAGCCGCCGCATGAACACTGAAGCCTTCTTT	CACSRRMNTEAFF
TRBV4-3	-	TRBJ2-2	-	TGCGCCAGCAGCGAAGGACATGCGGGAATAGGCGGGGATCTGTTTTTT	CASSEGHAGIGGDLFF
TRBV11-3	-	TRBJ2-7	-	TGTGCCAGCAGCTTAGGCGAGGCCACTTCCTATGAGCAGTACTTC	CASSLGEATSYEQYF
TRBV11-3	-	TRBJ2-7	TRBD1	TGTGCCAGCAGCTTCACCGAGACAGGGGTCGACGAGCAGTGCTTC	CASSFTETGVDEQCF
TRBV4-1	-	TRBJ2-1	TRBD2	TGCGCCAGCAGCCGATTAGCGGGGGTTCCGTTCTTC	CASSRLAGVPFF
TRBV12-3/TRBV12-4	-	TRBJ1-1	-	TGTGCCGGCCAGAGAACTGAAGCTTTCTTT	CAGQRTEAFF
TRBV28	-	TRBJ2-7	-	TGTGCCAGCACGTGGTCCTACGAGCAGTACTTC	CASTWSYEQYF
TRBV20-1	once	TRBJ2-2	TRBD2	TGCAGTGCTAGGGGGACTAGGGGAAGAGACACCGGGGAGCTGTTTTTT	CSARGTRGRDTGELFF
TRBV4-2	-	TRBJ2-5	TRBD2	TGTGCCAGCAGCCAAGATTTGAGCGGGAGGGCCCTGTTGAAGACCCAGTACTTC	CASSQDLSGRALLKTQYF
TRBV6-2/TRBV6-3	-	TRBJ2-7	TRBD2	TGTGCCAGCTTGAACCGGGGACTAGCGAAGGAGCAGTACTTC	CASLNRGLAKEQYF
TRBV12-3/TRBV12-4	few	TRBJ1-1	-	TGTGCCAGCGGGGTATCCGGAAGGACATCGAACACTGAAGCTTTCTTT	CASGVSGRTSNTEAFF
TRBV4-2	-	TRBJ2-1	-	TGTGCCAACAGCCAACCTGTCTCTTCCTACACTGAGCAGTTCTTC	CANSQPVSSYTEQFF
TRBV12-5	many	TRBJ1-5	TRBD1	TGTGCTAGTGGTTTGGGGACAGGGGGAGGGCAGCCCCAGCATTTT	CASGLGTGGGQPQHF
TRBV20-1	-	TRBJ1-6	TRBD1	TGCAGTGCTATCCGGGACAGGGACGGGTCATCCCCCCACTTT	CSAIRDRDGSSPHF
TRBV4-3	once	TRBJ2-3	-	TGTGCCAGCAGACAAGATAGAGCGAGCACCACAGATACGCAGTATTTT	CASRQDRASTTDTQYF
TRBV11-2	-	TRBJ2-1	-	TGTACAAGCGGAGGGATTTCAACCTACAATGAGCAGTTCTTC	CTSGGISTYNEQFF
TRBV7-9	many	TRBJ1-1	-	TGTGCCAGCAGCCTACAGGGCCCGAACACTGAAGCTTTCTTT	CASSLQGPNTEAFF
TRBV6-2/TRBV6-3	-	TRBJ2-7	-	TGTGCCAGCAGCTTCCGATCAACTATCCGGCACGAGCAGTACTTC	CASSFRSTIRHEQYF
TRBV12-3/TRBV12-4	-	TRBJ1-2	-	TGTGCCAGCAGTTTGCCACCTGGGTATGGCTACACCTTC	CASSLPPGYGYTF
TRBV6-1	once	TRBJ2-2	TRBD2	TGTGCCAGCCTCATGCGGGGAGGGACCGGGGAGCTGTATTTT	CASLMRGGTGELYF
TRBV5-6	-	TRBJ1-1	-	TGTGCCAGCAGCTTAATACAGGGCACTGAAGCTTACTTT	CASSLIQGTEAYF
TRBV4-3	few	TRBJ1-2	-	TGCGCCAGCAGCCAAGATCTGCGGGGGGTGGGTGGCTACACCTTC	CASSQDLRGVGGYTF
TRBV11-3	-	TRBJ2-5	-	TGTGCCAGCAGCCCCCGGGGGTGCGTGAAGACCCGGTACTTC	CASSPRGCVKTRYF